The text below deals with one T cell receptor (beta chain). Antigen unknown. This entry is derived from a study of T cells expressing NK-cell markers. About the study: There were seven HCMV-seropositive donors and one seronegative donor among the eight sequenced.

Each CDR3 protein gets one entry in TCRdb, which reprocessed the 5' RACE reads and gives no DNA. The listing records around 260,000 distinct CDR3 sequences. General observations from the study: The CD3+CD56-NKG2C+ fraction of several donors was likewise dominated by these clonotypes. Each of a handful of donors carried dominant NKG2C+ clonotypes accounting for about 1.0-7.0% of CD8+ T cells.

Germline-derived CDR1 and CDR2 are DFQATT and SNEGSKA (reference sequence). This CDR3 is 13 amino acids long. Input material: blood T cells: a sorted CD56 or NKG2C T cell subset, CD4+ or CD8+ T cells, or bulk PBMC T cells (not recorded which). The chain is built from TRBV20-1 and TRBJ2-3; TCRdb reports TRBD1, a call that lacks DNA to check it against. This receptor was taken from a woman aged 18 to 75 in good health. The chain's CDR3 is CSFLPGGRDTQYF.